This T cell receptor (beta chain) emerged from a study of T cell changes during pregnancy in multiple sclerosis. J was trimmed by 5 bases and V by 4 bases; bases with no gene match: 4. This CDR3 contains 12 residues. Germline V gives CDR1 GTSNPN, CDR2 SVGIG (reference sequence). Profiled with immunoSEQ multiplex PCR; TCRdb holds only in-frame clones, not every one. The table records approximately 94,000 clones, roughly 90% of them present only once. This chain links TRBV30 with TRBJ1-2; 7 nucleotides line up with TRBD1. The sequence derives from a female donor with multiple sclerosis, enrolled in a pregnancy study. The sequencing here drew on peripheral blood, taken after pregnancy. The DNA of the CDR3 is TGTGCCTGGACAGGGGGAGTTTATGGCTACACCTTC. As protein: CAWTGGVYGYTF. The full variable domain, its missing parts supplied by reference TRBV30 and TRBJ1-2, is SQTIHQWPATLVQPVGSPLSLECTVEGTSNPNLYWYRQAAGRGLQLLFYSVGIGQISSEVPQNLSASRPQDRQFILSSKKLLLSDSGFYLCAWTGGVYGYTFGSGTRLTVV.